Here is one TCR beta chain with its context. Its antigen is not identified. This sample stems from a study of early T cells in non-severe SARS-CoV-2 infection. At the level of the study: The sequenced material was bulk RNA from unsorted whole blood, and its chains were unpaired.

Study-wide results and caveats: VDJdb matches were skewed toward anti-spike CD8 T cell responses.

Individual cDNA molecules received unique molecular identifiers. TCRdb passed the 5' RACE reads through MiXCR, listing each CDR3 protein once. The sample consists of approximately 85,000 distinct CDR3 sequences, more than 9% of them appearing once. The CDR3 covers 15 residues. After removal of 5 bases from V and 4 bases from J, the junction contained 6 bases not matched to a gene. Germline V gene lookup returns CDR1 DFQATT and CDR2 SNEGSKA (reference sequence). This receptor was obtained from an adult who was a healthcare worker with PCR-confirmed SARS-CoV-2 infection or an uninfected control (not recorded which). The chain has TRBV20-1 and TRBJ2-3, with 13 bases identical to TRBD2. The source material was whole blood. The CDR3 DNA reads TGCAGTGCTGGGGGACTAGCGGGAAGGTCAGATACGCAGTATTTT. Translated: CSAGGLAGRSDTQYF.